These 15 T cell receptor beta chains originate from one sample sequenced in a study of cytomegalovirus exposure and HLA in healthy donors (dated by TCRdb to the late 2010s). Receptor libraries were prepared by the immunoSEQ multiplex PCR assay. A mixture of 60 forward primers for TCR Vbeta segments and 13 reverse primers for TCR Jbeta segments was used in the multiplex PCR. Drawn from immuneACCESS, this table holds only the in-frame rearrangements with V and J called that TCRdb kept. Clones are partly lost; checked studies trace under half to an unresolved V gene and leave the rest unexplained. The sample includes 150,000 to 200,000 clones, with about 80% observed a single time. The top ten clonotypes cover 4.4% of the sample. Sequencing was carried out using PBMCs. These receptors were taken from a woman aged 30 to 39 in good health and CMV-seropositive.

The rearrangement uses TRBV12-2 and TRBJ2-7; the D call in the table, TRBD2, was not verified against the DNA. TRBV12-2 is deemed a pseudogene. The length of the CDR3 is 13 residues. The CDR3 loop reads CAEGGGYSYEQYF. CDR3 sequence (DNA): TGTGCCGAAGGGGGGGGTTACAGCTACGAGCAGTACTTC.

The CDR3 DNA reads TGTGCCAGCTCACCTCCGGGACAAGATAATGAAAAACTGTTTTTT. Its translation: CASSPPGQDNEKLFF. This chain uses TRBV18 with TRBJ1-4; possible D gene TRBD1, 6 bases. The germline V gene has CDR1 KGHSH and CDR2 LQKENI. The CDR3 totals 15 residues. With 3 bases removed from V and 4 bases from J, the gap between germline ends came to 12 bases. Supplemented by reference TRBV18 and TRBJ1-4, the full variable domain reads NAGVMQNPRHLVRRRGQEARLRCSPMKGHSHVYWYRQLPEEGLKFMVYLQKENIIDESGMPKERFSAEFPKEGPSILRIQQVVRGDSAAYFCASSPPGQDNEKLFFGSGTQLSVL.

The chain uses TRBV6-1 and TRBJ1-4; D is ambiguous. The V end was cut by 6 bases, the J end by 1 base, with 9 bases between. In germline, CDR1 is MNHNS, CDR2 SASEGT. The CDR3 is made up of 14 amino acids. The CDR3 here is CASRILLTNEKLFF. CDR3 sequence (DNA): TGTGCCAGCAGGATACTGCTAACTAATGAAAAACTGTTTTTT.

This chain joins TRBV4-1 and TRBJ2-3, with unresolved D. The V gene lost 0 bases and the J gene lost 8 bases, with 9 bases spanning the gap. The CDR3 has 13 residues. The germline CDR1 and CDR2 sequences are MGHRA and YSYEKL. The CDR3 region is CASSQDLRGTQYF. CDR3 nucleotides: TGCGCCAGCAGCCAAGATCTCAGAGGTACGCAGTATTTT.

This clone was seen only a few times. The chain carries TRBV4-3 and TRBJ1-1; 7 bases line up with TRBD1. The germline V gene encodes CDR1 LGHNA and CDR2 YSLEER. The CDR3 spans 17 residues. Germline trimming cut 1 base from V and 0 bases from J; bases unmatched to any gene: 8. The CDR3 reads CASSQARRGLVNTEAFF. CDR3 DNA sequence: TGCGCCAGCAGCCAAGCCCGCAGGGGGTTGGTGAACACTGAAGCTTTCTTT.

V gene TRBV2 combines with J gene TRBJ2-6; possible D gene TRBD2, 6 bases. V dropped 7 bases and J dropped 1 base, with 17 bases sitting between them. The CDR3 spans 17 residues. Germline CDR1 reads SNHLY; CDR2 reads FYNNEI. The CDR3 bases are TGTGCCAGCACCCCCGGGACTGTACCGTCTGGGGCCAACGTCCTGACTTTC. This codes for CASTPGTVPSGANVLTF.

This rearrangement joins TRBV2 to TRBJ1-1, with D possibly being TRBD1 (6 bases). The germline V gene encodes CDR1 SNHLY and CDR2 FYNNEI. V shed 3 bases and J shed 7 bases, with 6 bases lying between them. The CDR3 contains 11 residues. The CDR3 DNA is TGTGCCAGCAGTGAGGACAGTGAAGCTTTCTTT. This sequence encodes CASSEDSEAFF.

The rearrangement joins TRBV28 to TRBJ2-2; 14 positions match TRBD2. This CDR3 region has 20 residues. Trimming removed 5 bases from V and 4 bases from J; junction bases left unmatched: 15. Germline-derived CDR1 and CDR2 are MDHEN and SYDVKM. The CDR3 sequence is CASSPPGTSGGPGGTGELFF. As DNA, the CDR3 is TGTGCCAGCAGTCCACCTGGGACTAGCGGGGGCCCGGGAGGCACCGGGGAGCTGTTTTTT.

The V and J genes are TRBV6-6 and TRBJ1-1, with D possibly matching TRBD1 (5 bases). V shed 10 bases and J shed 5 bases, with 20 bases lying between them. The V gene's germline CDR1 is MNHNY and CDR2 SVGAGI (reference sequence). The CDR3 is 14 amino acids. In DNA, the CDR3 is TGTGCCACCGCCTTTTCAGGGCGTGTGACTGAAGCTTTCTTT. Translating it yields CATAFSGRVTEAFF.

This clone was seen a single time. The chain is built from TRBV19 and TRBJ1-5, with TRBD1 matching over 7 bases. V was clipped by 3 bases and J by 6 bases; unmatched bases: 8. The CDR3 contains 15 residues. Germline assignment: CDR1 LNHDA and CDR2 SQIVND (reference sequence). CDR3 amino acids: CASSIWGQRGQPQHF. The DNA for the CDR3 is TGTGCCAGTAGTATTTGGGGACAGAGGGGTCAGCCCCAGCATTTT. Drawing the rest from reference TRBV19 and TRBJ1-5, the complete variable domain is DGGITQSPKYLFRKEGQNVTLSCEQNLNHDAMYWYRQDPGQGLRLIYYSQIVNDFQKGDIAEGYSVSREKKESFPLTVTSAQKNPTAFYLCASSIWGQRGQPQHFGDGTRLSIL.

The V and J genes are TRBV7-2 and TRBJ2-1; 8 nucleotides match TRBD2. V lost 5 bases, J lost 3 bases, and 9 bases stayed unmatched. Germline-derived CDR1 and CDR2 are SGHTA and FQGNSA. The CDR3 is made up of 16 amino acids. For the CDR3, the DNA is TGTGCCAGCAGCCCGGGGGGCGGGAGGATCTACAATGAGCAGTTCTTC. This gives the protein CASSPGGGRIYNEQFF.

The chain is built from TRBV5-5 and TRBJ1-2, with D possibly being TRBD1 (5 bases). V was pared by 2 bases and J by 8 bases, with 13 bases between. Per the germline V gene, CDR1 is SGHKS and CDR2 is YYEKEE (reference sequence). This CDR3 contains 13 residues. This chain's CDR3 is CASSFHVGGGYTF. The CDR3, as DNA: TGTGCCAGCAGCTTCCATGTGGGGGGGGGCTACACCTTC.

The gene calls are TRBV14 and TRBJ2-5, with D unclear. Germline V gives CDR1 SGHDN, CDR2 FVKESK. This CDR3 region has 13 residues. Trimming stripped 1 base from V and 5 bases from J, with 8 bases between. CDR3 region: CASSQGRMETQYF. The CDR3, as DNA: TGTGCCAGCAGCCAAGGGAGAATGGAGACCCAGTACTTC. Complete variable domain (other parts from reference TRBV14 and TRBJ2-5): EAGVTQFPSHSVIEKGQTVTLRCDPISGHDNLYWYRRVMGKEIKFLLHFVKESKQDESGMPNNRFLAERTGGTYSTLKVQPAELEDSGVYFCASSQGRMETQYFGPGTRLLVL.

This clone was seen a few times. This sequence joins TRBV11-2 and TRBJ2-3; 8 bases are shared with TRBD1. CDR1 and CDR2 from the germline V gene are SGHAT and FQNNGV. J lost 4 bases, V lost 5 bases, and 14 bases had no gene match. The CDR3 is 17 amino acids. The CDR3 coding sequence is TGTGCCAGCAGCACACGGGACAGGACTCTACTGGCAGATACGCAGTATTTT. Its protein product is CASSTRDRTLLADTQYF.

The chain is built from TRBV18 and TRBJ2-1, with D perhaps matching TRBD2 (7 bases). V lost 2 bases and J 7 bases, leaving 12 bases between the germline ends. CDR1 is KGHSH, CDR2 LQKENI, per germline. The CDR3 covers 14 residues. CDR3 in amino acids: CASSPAGGQNEQFF. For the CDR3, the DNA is TGTGCCAGCTCACCAGCCGGGGGGCAAAATGAGCAGTTCTTC. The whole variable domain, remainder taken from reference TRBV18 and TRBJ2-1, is NAGVMQNPRHLVRRRGQEARLRCSPMKGHSHVYWYRQLPEEGLKFMVYLQKENIIDESGMPKERFSAEFPKEGPSILRIQQVVRGDSAAYFCASSPAGGQNEQFFGPGTRLTVL.